The 26 T cell receptor beta chains given below trace back to one sample, sequenced in a study of blood T cell repertoires in COVID-19. Here immunoSEQ multiplex PCR was the method, and the copy in TCRdb shows in-frame clones only, minus some. The sample shows about 73,000 clones, 82% of them seen only once. The sequencing sample was made of peripheral blood. The source of these receptors is a woman aged 55-69 years with acute or convalescent COVID-19.

The chain has TRBV24-1 and TRBJ2-2; D is undetermined. The CDR3 spans 12 residues. V was clipped by 7 bases and J by 2 bases, with 4 bases between them. Germline CDR1 KGHDR, CDR2 SFDVKD. CDR3 protein: CATRGNTGELFF. Written as DNA, the CDR3 is TGTGCCACCAGGGGCAACACCGGGGAGCTGTTTTTT.

The rearrangement joins TRBV6-1 to TRBJ1-6, with D perhaps TRBD1 (5 bases). The CDR3 is made up of 15 amino acids. Deletions cut 3 bases from V and 9 bases from J, with 15 bases between. Germline V gene sequence: CDR1 MNHNS, CDR2 SASEGT. The CDR3 nucleotides read TGTGCCAGCAGTGAGAGGACACTACAAACTTCACCCCTCCACTTT. It encodes CASSERTLQTSPLHF.

V usage is TRBV19 and J usage is TRBJ2-3; D not certain. The length of the CDR3 is 13 residues. Deletions cut 5 bases from V and 7 bases from J, with 13 bases between. Per germline, CDR1 LNHDA and CDR2 SQIVND (reference sequence). CDR3 sequence: CASSLVGANTQYF. The CDR3 DNA is TGTGCCAGTAGTCTAGTTGGAGCAAATACGCAGTATTTT.

The chain employs TRBV2 and TRBJ1-5; no reliable D call. Trimming shortened V by 1 base and J by 4 bases, and 11 bases separated the two germline ends. The CDR3 loop spans 15 amino acids. Looked up from germline, CDR1 is SNHLY and CDR2 is FYNNEI. The CDR3 coding sequence is TGTGCCAGCAGTGAAGGTCTGGTCGGGAATCAGCCCCAGCATTTT. Residues: CASSEGLVGNQPQHF.

This clone was seen more than once but under ten times. V usage is TRBV28 and J usage is TRBJ1-2; perhaps TRBD1 as D (5 bases). The germline CDR1 and CDR2 sequences are MDHEN and SYDVKM. V lost 3 bases, J lost 4 bases, and 6 bases lay in between. This CDR3 spans 12 amino acids. The CDR3 DNA reads TGTGCCAGCAGTTTTGGGGCCTATGGCTACACCTTC. Translation: CASSFGAYGYTF.

The V gene is TRBV5-6, the J gene TRBJ1-4; D remains unclear. Between the trimmed V and J ends, which lost 2 bases and 3 bases, there was a span of 8 bases. Germline-derived CDR1 and CDR2 are SGHDT and YYEEEE. CDR3 size: 14 residues. The CDR3 coding sequence is TGTGCCAGCAGCTTCAGGTTCGCTAATGAAAAACTGTTTTTT. This encodes CASSFRFANEKLFF.

CDR3 region: CASSWGAGELFF. The CDR3, as DNA: TGTGCCAGCAGTTGGGGGGCCGGGGAGCTGTTTTTT. V and J are TRBV7-2 and TRBJ2-2; possibly TRBD2 for D (6 bases). The germline V and J ends were trimmed by 6 bases and 6 bases, with 8 bases remaining between them. The CDR3 totals 12 residues. Per germline, CDR1 SGHTA and CDR2 FQGNSA. Looking up the rest from reference TRBV7-2 and TRBJ2-2 gives the full variable domain: GAGVSQSPSNKVTEKGKDVELRCDPISGHTALYWYRQSLGQGLEFLIYFQGNSAPDKSGLPSDRFSAERTGGSVSTLTIQRTQQEDSAVYLCASSWGAGELFFGEGSRLTVL.

The J gene is TRBJ2-3, the V gene TRBV24-1, with 7 bases matching TRBD2. The CDR3 has 12 residues. Germline CDR1 reads KGHDR; CDR2 reads SFDVKD. V shed 9 bases, J shed 2 bases, and the junction held 1 base outside the gene matches. This chain's CDR3 is CATGTTTDTQYF. The CDR3, as DNA: TGTGCCACCGGGACTACCACAGATACGCAGTATTTT.

The chain combines TRBV6-4 with TRBJ2-5; 8 bases map to TRBD2. CDR1 MRHNA and CDR2 SNTAGT come from the germline V gene. J was trimmed by 5 bases and V by 2 bases; bases with no gene match: 1. This CDR3 is built from 13 residues. The CDR3 loop reads CASSDREGETQYF. The CDR3 DNA follows: TGTGCCAGCAGTGACCGGGAGGGGGAGACCCAGTACTTC.

The V and J genes are TRBV19 and TRBJ1-5; 7 bases map to TRBD1. The germline V gene has CDR1 LNHDA and CDR2 SQIVND (reference sequence). With V trimmed by 9 bases and J by 2 bases, 10 bases remained unmatched. This CDR3 has 15 residues. The CDR3 loop is CASKRQGGRNQPQHF. The CDR3 DNA is TGTGCCAGCAAAAGACAGGGTGGGCGCAATCAGCCCCAGCATTTT.

The chain has TRBV2 and TRBJ2-2, with 13 nucleotides matching TRBD2. Germline V gives CDR1 SNHLY, CDR2 FYNNEI. The CDR3 totals 16 residues. With 7 bases clipped from V and 3 bases from J, the junction kept 5 bases outside the gene matches. The CDR3 DNA follows: TGTGCCAGCACACTAGCGGGGGGGCCGTACACCGGGGAGCTGTTTTTT. This encodes CASTLAGGPYTGELFF.

This chain links TRBV7-2 with TRBJ1-5; D unclear. CDR1 is SGHTA, CDR2 FQGNSA, per germline. The CDR3 consists of 14 residues. V was clipped by 5 bases and J by 3 bases, with 11 bases between them. CDR3 nucleotide sequence: TGTGCCAGCAGCCCCCACATCCTCAATCAGCCCCAGCATTTT. Amino acid sequence: CASSPHILNQPQHF.

In DNA, the CDR3 is TGTGCCAGCAGCTTAGCGGGAGGGCCGGGCAATGAGCAGTTCTTC. Encoded protein: CASSLAGGPGNEQFF. The chain joins TRBV5-4 to TRBJ2-1; the match to TRBD2 covers 10 bases. The germline V gene has CDR1 SGHNT and CDR2 YYREEE (reference sequence). The V segment lost 2 bases and the J segment 6 bases; nucleotides outside the gene matches: 5. The CDR3 has 15 residues.

The V call is TRBV24-1, the J call TRBJ2-1; TRBD2 might be the D (6 bases). Germline lookup yields CDR1 KGHDR and CDR2 SFDVKD. This CDR3 is built from 16 residues. Trimming shortened V by 3 bases and J by 3 bases, and 14 bases separated the two germline ends. CDR3 bases: TGTGCCACCAGTGATAAGTCTCGCGGGGACTACAATGAGCAGTTCTTC. Protein product: CATSDKSRGDYNEQFF.

The genes are TRBV10-3 and TRBJ1-4; TRBD1 might be the D (6 bases). V lost 0 bases and J lost 7, with 9 bases in between. Germline CDR1 is ENHRY and CDR2 is SYGVKD. The CDR3 has 14 residues. The CDR3 loop reads CAISESTGGEKLFF. As DNA, the CDR3 is TGTGCCATCAGTGAGTCGACAGGAGGTGAAAAACTGTTTTTT.

The rearrangement joins TRBV19 to TRBJ1-2; 7 bases are a match to TRBD1. J was trimmed by 5 bases and V by 9 bases; bases with no gene match: 3. From germline, CDR1 is LNHDA and CDR2 SQIVND (reference sequence). This CDR3 region has 11 residues. CDR3 in DNA: TGTGCCAGCACACAGGGGTATGGCTACACCTTC. Translating gives CASTQGYGYTF.

This chain uses TRBV5-4 with TRBJ1-2; weak D call: TRBD1 (6 bases). V dropped 4 bases and J dropped 2 bases, with 15 bases sitting between them. CDR3 length: 15 amino acids. Looked up from germline, CDR1 is SGHNT and CDR2 is YYREEE (reference sequence). CDR3 region: CASSQDRLNNYGYTF. CDR3 DNA: TGTGCCAGCAGCCAAGACAGGCTAAACAACTATGGCTACACCTTC.

The V gene is TRBV5-1, the J gene TRBJ2-3; TRBD2 matches 8 bases. The CDR3 loop spans 16 amino acids. The junction had 14 bases not matched to a gene; V was cut back by 4 bases and J by 7 bases. CDR1 and CDR2 (germline): SGHRS, YFSETQ. CDR3 DNA: TGCGCCAGCAGCCCATCGCCGGGACTAGTAGGAAATACGCAGTATTTT. Protein product: CASSPSPGLVGNTQYF.

Only one count was recorded for this clone. The chain carries TRBV5-6 and TRBJ1-2; a possible D gene is TRBD1 (6 bases). V lost 1 base and J 3 bases, leaving 16 bases between the germline ends. Germline values: CDR1 SGHDT, CDR2 YYEEEE. This CDR3 region has 16 residues. CDR3 nucleotides: TGTGCCAGCAGCTTGCCTGGGCCCAGGGGACACTATGGCTACACCTTC. Translating gives CASSLPGPRGHYGYTF.

The chain couples TRBV14 to TRBJ2-7; 14 nucleotides line up with TRBD2. The germline V gene encodes CDR1 SGHDN and CDR2 FVKESK. Trimming at V came to 0 bases and at J to 5 bases, leaving 9 bases not matched to a gene. The CDR3 loop spans 18 amino acids. CDR3 in DNA: TGTGCCAGCAGCCAAGAGTACCCGGGACTAGCGGGAGCCAACGAGCAGTACTTC. Its translation is CASSQEYPGLAGANEQYF. Full variable domain (outside the CDR3, taken from reference TRBV14 and TRBJ2-7): EAGVTQFPSHSVIEKGQTVTLRCDPISGHDNLYWYRRVMGKEIKFLLHFVKESKQDESGMPNNRFLAERTGGTYSTLKVQPAELEDSGVYFCASSQEYPGLAGANEQYFGPGTRLTVT.

The CDR3 sequence is CASLGQAYGYTF. Written as DNA, the CDR3 is TGTGCCAGCTTGGGACAGGCCTATGGCTACACCTTC. The chain is built from TRBV18 and TRBJ1-2; 8 bases line up with TRBD1. CDR1 is KGHSH, CDR2 LQKENI, per germline. The CDR3 is made up of 12 amino acids. The trim removed 7 bases at V and 4 bases at J, leaving 2 bases unmatched.

The genes are TRBV9 and TRBJ1-1, with a weak D call TRBD1 (6 bases). V was shortened by 3 bases and J by 3 bases, with 12 bases between the two germline ends. CDR3 length: 14 amino acids. The germline CDR1 and CDR2 sequences are SGDLS and YYNGEE. As DNA, the CDR3 is TGTGCCAGCAGCGCGCGGGGGCGGGACACTGAAGCTTTCTTT. Its protein is CASSARGRDTEAFF.

This chain uses TRBV6-5 with TRBJ1-4, with D perhaps TRBD1 (6 bases). Germline CDR1 and CDR2: MNHEY and SVGAGI. V was clipped by 2 bases and J by 6 bases, with 16 bases between them. The CDR3 is 16 residues long. As DNA, the CDR3 is TGTGCCAGCAGTTACACTAGTGGGGGGGGCGATGAAAAACTGTTTTTT. Its protein is CASSYTSGGGDEKLFF.

CDR3 protein: CASSLSAGPQYEQYF. The DNA of the CDR3 is TGTGCCAGCAGCTTATCGGCGGGACCACAATACGAGCAGTACTTC. This chain links TRBV11-2 with TRBJ2-7, with a weak D call TRBD2 (6 bases). The length of the CDR3 is 15 residues. The ends were cut back, 2 bases at V and 4 bases at J, with 15 bases in the middle. In germline, CDR1 is SGHAT, CDR2 FQNNGV.

The J gene is TRBJ1-5, the V gene TRBV7-2; TRBD1 aligns across 8 bases. The CDR3 is 15 residues long. Trimming at V came to 3 bases and at J to 3 bases, leaving 4 bases not matched to a gene. The germline CDR1 and CDR2 sequences are SGHTA and FQGNSA. The CDR3, as DNA: TGTGCCAGCAGCTTGGGACAGGTTAACAATCAGCCCCAGCATTTT. It specifies CASSLGQVNNQPQHF. The whole variable domain, filled in from reference TRBV7-2 and TRBJ1-5, reads GAGVSQSPSNKVTEKGKDVELRCDPISGHTALYWYRQSLGQGLEFLIYFQGNSAPDKSGLPSDRFSAERTGGSVSTLTIQRTQQEDSAVYLCASSLGQVNNQPQHFGDGTRLSIL.

This clone was found a few times. The chain recombines TRBV19 with TRBJ2-3, with D possibly matching TRBD2 (5 bases). This CDR3 is 13 amino acids long. The ends were cut back, 0 bases at V and 7 bases at J, with 8 bases in the middle. Germline V gives CDR1 LNHDA, CDR2 SQIVND (reference sequence). CDR3 nucleotides: TGTGCCAGTAGTATAGATTCGGGAAATACGCAGTATTTT. Protein sequence: CASSIDSGNTQYF.